One sample yielded the 20 T cell receptor beta chains listed below, sequenced in a study of shared clonotypes between healthy human individuals. TCRdb's table, derived via immunoSEQ multiplex PCR, lists solely in-frame clones and lacks some. The sample records over 800,000 clones, roughly 92% being singletons. Terminally differentiated effector memory CD45RA+ cells were excluded by CCR7 positive selection of CD45RO-negative cells. The sequenced material came from naive CD8+ T cells sorted from blood. Receptors were obtained from a man in his thirties or forties in good health.

The chain uses TRBV10-2 and TRBJ2-1; D perhaps matches TRBD2 (5 bases). Germline V lookup: CDR1 WSHSY, CDR2 SAAADI. This CDR3 spans 16 amino acids. Trimming pared 4 bases from V and 2 bases from J, leaving 15 bases between. DNA of the CDR3: TGCGCCAGCAGTGCACTAAGCGGTGCCCCCTACAATGAGCAGTTCTTC. This translates into CASSALSGAPYNEQFF.

J is TRBJ2-3 and V is TRBV7-9, with 10 bases aligning to TRBD1. The CDR3 loop spans 17 amino acids. Per germline, CDR1 SEHNR and CDR2 FQNEAQ (reference sequence). V trimming: 5 bases; J trimming: 1 base; junction bases outside the gene matches: 9. CDR3 sequence reads: CASSTTRTGGRTDTQYF. CDR3 nucleotides: TGTGCCAGCAGCACTACTCGGACAGGGGGTCGCACAGATACGCAGTATTTT.

V gene TRBV11-2 combines with J gene TRBJ2-7; D unclear. In germline, CDR1 is SGHAT, CDR2 FQNNGV. This CDR3 has 13 residues. Trimming removed 3 bases from V and 0 bases from J, with 6 bases in between. CDR3 DNA: TGTGCCAGCAGCTTCGGATTCTCCTACGAGCAGTACTTC. It translates to CASSFGFSYEQYF.

The chain has TRBV28 and TRBJ2-1; 15 positions agree with TRBD2. Trimming removed 5 bases from V and 3 bases from J; junction bases left unmatched: 8. CDR1 is MDHEN and CDR2 is SYDVKM in the germline V gene. The CDR3 is 18 amino acids. The CDR3 nucleotides are TGTGCCAGCAGTCGGACTAGCGGGAGGGGTGGGTACTACAATGAGCAGTTCTTC. Its protein is CASSRTSGRGGYYNEQFF. The full variable domain, in which reference TRBV28 and TRBJ2-1 provide the parts outside the CDR3, is DVKVTQSSRYLVKRTGEKVFLECVQDMDHENMFWYRQDPGLGLRLIYFSYDVKMKEKGDIPEGYSVSREKKERFSLILESASTNQTSMYLCASSRTSGRGGYYNEQFFGPGTRLTVL.

This clone was recorded only once. The rearrangement uses TRBV28 and TRBJ2-3; D gene uncertain. The V and J ends lost 5 bases and 2 bases respectively, with 11 bases between them. Germline CDR1 reads MDHEN; CDR2 reads SYDVKM. The CDR3 loop spans 14 amino acids. CDR3 sequence reads: CASSTDNYTDTQYF. The CDR3 region has the DNA TGTGCCAGCAGTACCGACAATTACACAGATACGCAGTATTTT. Based on the CDR3 plus reference TRBV28 and TRBJ2-3, the full variable domain is DVKVTQSSRYLVKRTGEKVFLECVQDMDHENMFWYRQDPGLGLRLIYFSYDVKMKEKGDIPEGYSVSREKKERFSLILESASTNQTSMYLCASSTDNYTDTQYFGPGTRLTVL.

The V and J genes are TRBV7-9 and TRBJ1-2; unclear D gene. The CDR3 contains 13 residues. Germline loops: CDR1 SEHNR, CDR2 FQNEAQ (reference sequence). The V end was cut by 5 bases, the J end by 4 bases, with 11 bases between. CDR3 protein: CASSADKLYGYTF. The CDR3 region has the DNA TGTGCCAGCAGCGCTGACAAGCTCTATGGCTACACCTTC.

The chain is built from TRBV27 and TRBJ2-2; D is possibly TRBD2 (6 bases). This CDR3 comprises 14 residues. Trimming removed 0 bases from V and 5 bases from J, with 7 bases in between. Germline V gene data show CDR1 as MNHEY and CDR2 as SMNVEV (reference sequence). The CDR3 nucleotides read TGTGCCAGCAGTTTATCCGGGAGTACCGGGGAGCTGTTTTTT. Protein product: CASSLSGSTGELFF.

The CDR3 loop reads CASSVARGQGSANTEAFF. The CDR3, as DNA: TGTGCCAGCAGCGTAGCACGGGGGCAGGGGTCGGCGAACACTGAAGCTTTCTTT. The chain has TRBV21-1 and TRBJ1-1. TRBV21-1 is termed a pseudogene. CDR3 length: 18 residues.

The sample holds one count of this clone. The CDR3 is CASTHKGGELFF. The CDR3 DNA reads as TGTGCCAGCACCCATAAGGGCGGGGAGCTGTTTTTT. This chain joins TRBV25-1 and TRBJ2-2; D gene uncertain. Germline V gene data show CDR1 as MGHDK and CDR2 as SYGVNS. V gave up 7 bases and J gave up 7 bases, with 10 bases separating them. There are 12 residues in the CDR3.

The rearrangement uses TRBV4-3 and TRBJ2-1; TRBD2 aligns across 11 bases. Germline loops: CDR1 LGHNA, CDR2 YSLEER. The CDR3 spans 17 residues. V dropped 4 bases and J dropped 5; count of bases not matched to a gene: 10. The CDR3 is CASSPEAGTSGNNEQFF. The DNA of the CDR3 is TGCGCCAGCAGCCCCGAGGCCGGGACTAGCGGCAACAATGAGCAGTTCTTC.

The V gene is TRBV6-4, the J gene TRBJ1-5, with D hard to call. Per germline, CDR1 MRHNA and CDR2 SNTAGT. Trimming took off 4 bases at V and 3 bases at J, with 16 bases between the two ends. The CDR3 covers 16 residues. CDR3 sequence: CASSGFNYWSNQPQHF. DNA of the CDR3: TGTGCCAGCAGTGGGTTTAACTATTGGTCCAATCAGCCCCAGCATTTT.

The gene calls are TRBV6-5 and TRBJ2-3; D is ambiguous. Germline CDR1 reads MNHEY; CDR2 reads SVGAGI. The ends were cut back, 5 bases at V and 0 bases at J, with 12 bases in the middle. This CDR3 has 15 amino acids. The CDR3 reads CASSRGVLSTDTQYF. The CDR3 DNA follows: TGTGCCAGCAGTCGTGGGGTATTGAGCACAGATACGCAGTATTTT.

This chain joins TRBV30 and TRBJ1-2; D uncertain. V was trimmed by 0 bases and J by 6 bases, leaving 8 bases between them. Germline CDR1 GTSNPN, CDR2 SVGIG (reference sequence). This CDR3 is built from 12 residues. DNA of the CDR3: TGTGCCTGGAGTGTACTGGTAGATGGCTACACCTTC. Its translation is CAWSVLVDGYTF.

The chain combines TRBV5-4 with TRBJ1-4, with 9 bases aligning to TRBD1. Germline values: CDR1 SGHNT, CDR2 YYREEE (reference sequence). The CDR3 consists of 14 residues. After removal of 4 bases from V and 7 bases from J, the junction contained 5 bases not matched to a gene. The CDR3 protein is CASSKDRGIEKLFF. The CDR3 DNA reads as TGTGCCAGCAGCAAGGACAGGGGAATTGAAAAACTGTTTTTT.

The chain links TRBV27 to TRBJ1-2; D ambiguous. Germline CDR1 reads MNHEY; CDR2 reads SMNVEV (reference sequence). The ends were cut back, 1 base at V and 6 bases at J, with 15 bases in the middle. CDR3 size: 15 residues. The CDR3: CASSLWGIGENGYTF. The DNA of the CDR3 is TGTGCCAGCAGTTTATGGGGAATTGGGGAGAATGGCTACACCTTC.

Turning to this clone: Different DNA sequences within this sample yield the same CDR3. The J gene is TRBJ2-7, the V gene TRBV7-6; 9 positions match TRBD2. The CDR3 covers 13 residues. Germline-derived CDR1 and CDR2 are SGHVS and FNYEAQ. Unmatched junction bases numbered 4, after V lost 3 bases and J lost 7 bases. The CDR3 loop is CASSFSGSGEQYF. The CDR3, as DNA: TGTGCCAGCAGCTTTAGCGGGAGCGGTGAGCAGTACTTC.

The CDR3 sequence: CASSPGLAVYEQYF. The CDR3 DNA sequence: TGTGCCAGCAGCCCGGGACTAGCGGTATACGAGCAGTACTTC. The chain combines TRBV5-6 with TRBJ2-7, with TRBD2 matching 11 bases. V dropped 4 bases and J dropped 4; count of bases not matched to a gene: 4. Germline values: CDR1 SGHDT, CDR2 YYEEEE. There are 14 residues in the CDR3.

The V and J genes are TRBV10-3 and TRBJ2-4; no firm D call. This CDR3 contains 16 residues. Trimming cost V 0 bases and J 9 bases, with 18 bases left between them. The V gene's germline CDR1 is ENHRY and CDR2 SYGVKD. DNA for the CDR3: TGTGCCATCAGTGAGTCTGGAAAGGGCCGTATGGGCATTCAGTACTTC. It yields the protein CAISESGKGRMGIQYF.

The J gene is TRBJ2-7, the V gene TRBV27; D perhaps matches TRBD1 (5 bases). There are 16 residues in the CDR3. Between the trimmed V and J ends, which lost 2 bases and 1 base, there was a span of 15 bases. Germline-derived CDR1 and CDR2 are MNHEY and SMNVEV (reference sequence). The CDR3 is CASSLMWTPKSYEQYF. The CDR3 DNA follows: TGTGCCAGCAGTTTAATGTGGACACCCAAATCCTACGAGCAGTACTTC.

Only one count was recorded for this clone. The chain recombines TRBV30 with TRBJ1-1; D is unclear. This CDR3 spans 12 amino acids. CDR1 and CDR2 (germline): GTSNPN, SVGIG (reference sequence). V was cut by 4 bases and J by 1 base, with 7 bases left in between. CDR3: CAWTLENTEAFF. As DNA, the CDR3 is TGTGCCTGGACGTTGGAGAACACTGAAGCTTTCTTT.